Given below is one T cell receptor (beta chain) in context. This sample is drawn from a study of CD8 T cells in Susac syndrome. An input of about 0.5 to 1 ug of RNA was subjected to reverse transcription using random hexamers. Each CDR3 protein is one row after TCRdb ran MiXCR on the immunoSEQ multiplex PCR reads. The sample yields about 200,000 distinct CDR3 sequences, 95% seen once. With 3 bases removed from V and 8 bases from J, the gap between germline ends came to 20 bases. This CDR3 is built from 16 residues. Germline CDR1 reads KGHSH; CDR2 reads LQKENI. The sample was CD4+ T cells from PBMCs. The receptor was derived from a human donor with multiple sclerosis. This chain connects TRBV18 to TRBJ2-1; D is uncertain. CDR3 nucleotide sequence: TGTGCCAGCTCACCCGAGCCAGCAACTTACGGGTATGAGCAGTTCTTC. This translates into CASSPEPATYGYEQFF.